These 15 T cell receptor beta chains were sequenced from one sample in a study of beta chain features in type 1 diabetes. The whole isolated RNA underwent reverse transcription, so sequencing captured expressed TCRB transcripts. Clones were read by immunoSEQ multiplex PCR, and TCRdb kept only the in-frame ones, dropping some. Of around 170,000 clones listed, 9% to 10% are singletons. The sequenced sample was central memory CD4+ T cells from blood. The receptors shown here come from a woman aged 18-29 years in good health.

The chain couples TRBV30 to TRBJ1-1, with a possible D match to TRBD1 (6 bases). From germline, CDR1 is GTSNPN and CDR2 SVGIG (reference sequence). The CDR3 has 10 residues. V lost 1 base, J lost 10 bases, and 7 bases lay in between. The CDR3 DNA reads as TGTGCCTGGAGTGGACAGGCAGCTTTCTTT. Its translation: CAWSGQAAFF.

This clone came up a few times. This sample includes further DNA sequences coding for the same CDR3. CDR3 nucleotide sequence: TGTGCCTGGAGCGGAGGGACAGGGGCCAATCAGCCCCAGCATTTT. Its translation: CAWSGGTGANQPQHF. The chain recombines TRBV30 with TRBJ1-5; 10 bases line up with TRBD1. V gave up 3 bases and J gave up 3 bases; unmatched junction bases: 5. This CDR3 is 15 amino acids long. Germline V CDR1 and CDR2: GTSNPN, SVGIG (reference sequence).

The chain is built from TRBV5-1 and TRBJ2-5; 12 nucleotides align to TRBD2. The CDR3 consists of 14 residues. The germline V gene has CDR1 SGHRS and CDR2 YFSETQ. V lost 4 bases and J lost 5; bases outside the gene matches: 3. As DNA, the CDR3 is TGCGCCAGCAGCGAGGGACTAGCGGGCGAGACCCAGTACTTC. Amino acid sequence: CASSEGLAGETQYF.

The V and J genes are TRBV6-5 and TRBJ1-5; 8 bases align to TRBD1. The V and J ends lost 5 bases and 6 bases, in that order; junction bases with no gene match: 9. The CDR3 has 15 amino acids. CDR1 MNHEY and CDR2 SVGAGI come from the germline V gene. The CDR3 is CASSPTGGKVQPQHF. Here the CDR3 DNA reads TGTGCCAGCAGTCCTACAGGGGGTAAGGTTCAGCCCCAGCATTTT.

V and J are TRBV9 and TRBJ2-2; D is uncertain. The germline CDR1 and CDR2 sequences are SGDLS and YYNGEE. Between the trimmed V and J ends, which lost 0 bases and 5 bases, there was a span of 11 bases. This CDR3 is 15 amino acids long. The DNA for the CDR3 is TGTGCCAGCAGCGTAGGGCAGGTCGGAACCGGGGAGCTGTTTTTT. Amino acid sequence: CASSVGQVGTGELFF.

The table lists this clone with a few counts. Mismatch with germline at one junction end may stem from a read error. This sequence joins TRBV7-7 and TRBJ2-5; 12 nucleotides match TRBD1. The CDR3 consists of 20 residues. Germline assignment: CDR1 SSHAT and CDR2 FNYEAQ (reference sequence). CDR3 sequence: CASSLQLTGTGGNKAETQYF. CDR3 nucleotides: TGTGCTAGCAGCTTACAACTCACCGGGACAGGGGGCAACAAGGCGGAGACCCAGTACTTC.

The chain recombines TRBV2 with TRBJ2-5; 8 bases match TRBD1. J was trimmed by 4 bases and V by 5 bases; bases with no gene match: 6. CDR1 is SNHLY and CDR2 is FYNNEI in the germline V gene. This CDR3 spans 14 amino acids. DNA of the CDR3: TGTGCCAGCAGTCCAAGGACAGGGCCAGAGACCCAGTACTTC. Its protein product is CASSPRTGPETQYF.

This clone showed up just a few times. V gene TRBV18 combines with J gene TRBJ2-7; a possible D gene is TRBD2 (5 bases). CDR1 is KGHSH, CDR2 LQKENI, per germline. Trimming took 3 bases from V and 2 from J, leaving 14 bases between them. The CDR3 covers 15 residues. The CDR3 is CASSPRVGSAYEQYF. Here the CDR3 DNA reads TGTGCCAGCTCACCGCGGGTAGGATCAGCCTACGAGCAGTACTTC.

Turning to this clone: One end of the junction fails to match germline, which may point to a read error. The chain combines TRBV4-3 with TRBJ1-5; D unresolved. This CDR3 is built from 13 residues. Germline V gene sequence: CDR1 LGHNA, CDR2 YSLEER. The CDR3 sequence: CASGQAPNQPQHF. CDR3 bases: TGCGCCAGCGGCCAAGCTCCGAATCAGCCCCAGCATTTT.

The sample holds a few counts of this clone. The chain uses TRBV5-1 and TRBJ2-3; the D gene is possibly TRBD1 (7 bases). Germline CDR1 is SGHRS and CDR2 is YFSETQ. The V gene lost 5 bases and the J gene lost 2 bases, with 18 bases spanning the gap. CDR3 length equals 16 residues. The CDR3 sequence: CASSRHYRGLTDTQYF. The DNA for the CDR3 is TGCGCCAGCAGTCGACATTACAGGGGACTCACAGATACGCAGTATTTT.

This clone has more than one count but fewer than ten. V gene TRBV13 combines with J gene TRBJ1-1; D uncertain. Germline V lookup: CDR1 PRHDT, CDR2 FYEKMQ (reference sequence). This CDR3 region has 12 residues. The ends were cut back, 5 bases at V and 4 bases at J, with 8 bases in the middle. The CDR3 DNA is TGTGCCAGCAGCCCCCGGGTCACTGAAGCTTTCTTT. Its translation is CASSPRVTEAFF.

This clone came up a few times. The V gene is TRBV4-1, the J gene TRBJ2-5; 8 bases match TRBD1. The CDR3 spans 14 residues. V trimming: 1 base; J trimming: 4 bases; junction bases outside the gene matches: 2. The germline CDR1 and CDR2 sequences are MGHRA and YSYEKL. The CDR3 DNA reads as TGCGCCAGCAGCCAAGGGACAGGGCTAGAGACCCAGTACTTC. It yields the protein CASSQGTGLETQYF.

This clone was counted a few times. The chain combines TRBV6-1 with TRBJ1-1; 7 bases fit TRBD1. The CDR3 extends over 13 amino acids. Germline V gene sequence: CDR1 MNHNS, CDR2 SASEGT. The junction had 3 bases not matched to a gene; V was cut back by 7 bases and J by 1 base. CDR3 in DNA: TGTGCCAGCACGGGACAGTGGAACACTGAAGCTTTCTTT. Translation: CASTGQWNTEAFF.

As regards this clone: This sample also contains other DNA sequences that code for the same CDR3. This chain links TRBV6-5 with TRBJ1-2, with 10 bases matching TRBD1. The germline V gene encodes CDR1 MNHEY and CDR2 SVGAGI. J was trimmed by 5 bases and V by 6 bases; bases with no gene match: 6. The CDR3 consists of 14 residues. The CDR3 DNA is TGTGCCAGCAGATTGGGACAGGGGATTTATGGCTACACCTTC. It encodes CASRLGQGIYGYTF.

The J gene is TRBJ2-5, the V gene TRBV5-1, with a weak D call TRBD1 (6 bases). The germline V gene encodes CDR1 SGHRS and CDR2 YFSETQ. This CDR3 spans 14 amino acids. V was pared by 1 base and J by 5 bases, with 12 bases between. CDR3 in amino acids: CASSLNRVVETQYF. The CDR3 nucleotides read TGCGCCAGCAGCTTGAACAGGGTAGTGGAGACCCAGTACTTC. Full variable domain (outside the CDR3, taken from reference TRBV5-1 and TRBJ2-5): KAGVTQTPRYLIKTRGQQVTLSCSPISGHRSVSWYQQTPGQGLQFLFEYFSETQRNKGNFPGRFSGRQFSNSRSEMNVSTLELGDSALYLCASSLNRVVETQYFGPGTRLLVL.